This is a list of T cell receptor beta chains from one sample in a study of T cell repertoires in cytomegalovirus infection. TCRdb analysed the reads with MiXCR anew, one entry per CDR3 protein. The data contain 680,000 or so distinct CDR3 sequences, 33% of them singletons. Antigens of these TCRs are unknown. This material consisted of cultured PBMCs, taken from culture after CMV antigen stimulation. The source is a human donor in good health (CMV status not recorded). Some clones in this sample may be carry-over from other donors' samples. The CDR3 runs from the conserved cysteine through the conserved F or W. A D gene is named only where the DNA matches it firmly. Rows may omit the clone size; those that give it use once, few, many or a size class.

V gene	D gene	clone size	J gene	CDR3 protein	CDR3 DNA
TRBV12-3/TRBV12-4	.	.	TRBJ2-1	CATTLGTRGYHNEQFF	TGTGCCACGACCTTGGGGACCCGGGGCTACCACAATGAGCAGTTCTTC
TRBV4-1	.	few	TRBJ2-5	CASSHPRTDHQETQYF	TGCGCCAGCAGCCACCCCCGGACAGATCACCAAGAGACCCAGTACTTC
TRBV2	.	.	TRBJ1-2	CASSEMGPKRYF	TGTGCCAGCAGTGAAATGGGTCCTAAGAGATACTTC
TRBV20-1	.	.	TRBJ1-2	CSAERIQGRLGYTF	TGCAGTGCTGAGAGGATACAGGGAAGGCTTGGCTACACCTTC
TRBV7-8	.	many	TRBJ1-1	CASNPQGYDTEAFF	TGTGCCAGCAATCCACAGGGTTATGACACTGAAGCTTTCTTT
TRBV29-1	TRBD1	.	TRBJ1-2	CSVEDQGGDGYTF	TGCAGCGTTGAAGATCAAGGGGGCGATGGCTACACCTTC
TRBV29-1	TRBD2	few	TRBJ2-3	CSVGGRLADTQYF	TGCAGCGTTGGCGGGAGATTGGCAGATACGCAGTATTTT
TRBV12-3/TRBV12-4	TRBD1	.	TRBJ2-7	CASSKTGSGYEQYF	TGTGCCAGCAGTAAGACAGGGTCGGGATACGAGCAGTACTTC
TRBV6-2/TRBV6-3	.	few	TRBJ2-4	CASSEDPENIQYF	TGTGCCAGCAGTGAAGACCCAGAAAACATTCAGTACTTC
TRBV7-8	TRBD2	many	TRBJ2-3	CASSDSGGMDTQYF	TGTGCCAGCAGCGACAGCGGGGGCATGGATACGCAGTATTTT
TRBV7-3	.	few	TRBJ2-7	CASSSPAPSSYEQYF	TGTGCCAGCAGCTCGCCTGCCCCTAGCTCCTACGAGCAGTACTTC
TRBV7-9	.	.	TRBJ1-5	CASRWHQPQHF	TGTGCCAGCAGATGGCATCAGCCCCAGCATTTT
TRBV27	.	many	TRBJ2-6	CASSFASGANVLTF	TGTGCCAGCAGTTTCGCCTCTGGGGCCAACGTCCTGACTTTC
TRBV12-5	.	.	TRBJ1-5	CASGFDRQPQHF	TGTGCTAGTGGTTTTGATCGACAGCCCCAGCATTTT